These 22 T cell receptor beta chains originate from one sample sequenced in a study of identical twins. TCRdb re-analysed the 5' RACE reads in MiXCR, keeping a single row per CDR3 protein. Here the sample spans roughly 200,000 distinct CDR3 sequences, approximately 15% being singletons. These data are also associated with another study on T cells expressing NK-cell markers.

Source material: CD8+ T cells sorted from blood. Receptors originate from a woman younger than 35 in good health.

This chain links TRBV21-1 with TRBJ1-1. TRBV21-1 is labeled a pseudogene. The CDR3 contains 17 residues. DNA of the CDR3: TGTGCCAGCTGCCAACGGGTCCTACTCAGCCTTTACACTGAAGCTTTCTTT. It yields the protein CASCQRVLLSLYTEAFF.

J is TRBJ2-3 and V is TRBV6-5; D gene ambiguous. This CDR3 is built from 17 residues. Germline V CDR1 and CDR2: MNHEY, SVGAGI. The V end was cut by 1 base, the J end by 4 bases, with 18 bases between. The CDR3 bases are TGTGCCAGCAGTTACTTCGTATCTTCCTTTAACTCAGATACGCAGTATTTT. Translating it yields CASSYFVSSFNSDTQYF.

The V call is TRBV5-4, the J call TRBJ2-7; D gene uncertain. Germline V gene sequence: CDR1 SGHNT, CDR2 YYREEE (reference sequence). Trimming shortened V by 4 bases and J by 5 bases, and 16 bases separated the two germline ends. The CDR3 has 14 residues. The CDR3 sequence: CASSLTTEHHEQYF. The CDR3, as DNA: TGTGCCAGCAGCCTTACTACAGAGCACCACGAGCAGTACTTC.

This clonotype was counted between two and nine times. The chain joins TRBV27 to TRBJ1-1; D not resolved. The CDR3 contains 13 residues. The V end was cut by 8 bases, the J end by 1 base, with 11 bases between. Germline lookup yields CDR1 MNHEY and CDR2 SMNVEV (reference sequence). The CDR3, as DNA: TGTGCCAGCCAGGCGGCGGGGAACACTGAAGCTTTCTTT. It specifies CASQAAGNTEAFF.

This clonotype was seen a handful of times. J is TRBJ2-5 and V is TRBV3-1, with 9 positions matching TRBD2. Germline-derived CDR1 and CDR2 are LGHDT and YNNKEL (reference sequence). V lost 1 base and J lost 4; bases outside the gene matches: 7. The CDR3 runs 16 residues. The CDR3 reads CASSQGLAGNRETQYF. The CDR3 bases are TGTGCCAGCAGCCAAGGGCTAGCGGGAAATCGAGAGACCCAGTACTTC.

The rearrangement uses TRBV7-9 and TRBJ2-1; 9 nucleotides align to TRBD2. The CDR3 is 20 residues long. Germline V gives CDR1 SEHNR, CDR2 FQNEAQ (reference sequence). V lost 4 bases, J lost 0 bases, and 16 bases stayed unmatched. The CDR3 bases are TGTGCCAGCAGCTCGTCCGGGACTAGCACTTTATCCAGCTCCTACAATGAGCAGTTCTTC. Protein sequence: CASSSSGTSTLSSSYNEQFF.

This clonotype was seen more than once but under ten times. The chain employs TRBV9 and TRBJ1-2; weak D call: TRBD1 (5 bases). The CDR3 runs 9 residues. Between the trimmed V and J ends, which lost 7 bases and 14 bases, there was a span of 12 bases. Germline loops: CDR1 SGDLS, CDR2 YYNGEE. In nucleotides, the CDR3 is TGTGCCAGCGGGGGGGAAATAACCTTC. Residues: CASGGEITF.

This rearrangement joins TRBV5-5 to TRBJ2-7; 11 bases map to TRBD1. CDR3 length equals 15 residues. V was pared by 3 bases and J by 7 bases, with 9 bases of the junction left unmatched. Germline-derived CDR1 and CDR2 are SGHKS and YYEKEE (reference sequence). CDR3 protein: CASSSPGQGEVEQYF. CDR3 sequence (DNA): TGTGCCAGCAGCTCGCCGGGACAGGGGGAAGTGGAGCAGTACTTC. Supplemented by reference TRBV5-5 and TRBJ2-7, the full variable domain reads DAGVTQSPTHLIKTRGQQVTLRCSPISGHKSVSWYQQVLGQGPQFIFQYYEKEERGRGNFPDRFSARQFPNYSSELNVNALLLGDSALYLCASSSPGQGEVEQYFGPGTRLTVT.

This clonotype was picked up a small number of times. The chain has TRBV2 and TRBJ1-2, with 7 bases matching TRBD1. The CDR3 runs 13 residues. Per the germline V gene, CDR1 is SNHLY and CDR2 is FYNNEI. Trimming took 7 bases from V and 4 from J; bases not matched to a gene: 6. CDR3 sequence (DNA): TGTGCCAGCAAGAAGACAGGGATCTATGGCTACACCTTC. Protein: CASKKTGIYGYTF.

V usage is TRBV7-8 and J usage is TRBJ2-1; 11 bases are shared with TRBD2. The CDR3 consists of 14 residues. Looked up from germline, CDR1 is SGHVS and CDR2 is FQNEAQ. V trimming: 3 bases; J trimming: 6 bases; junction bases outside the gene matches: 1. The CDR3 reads CASSFSGRVNEQFF. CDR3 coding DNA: TGTGCCAGCAGCTTTAGCGGGAGGGTCAATGAGCAGTTCTTC.

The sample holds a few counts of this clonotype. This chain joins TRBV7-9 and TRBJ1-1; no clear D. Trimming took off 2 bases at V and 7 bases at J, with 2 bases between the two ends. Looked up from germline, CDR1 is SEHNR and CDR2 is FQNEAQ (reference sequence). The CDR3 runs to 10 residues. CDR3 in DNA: TGTGCCAGCAGCTTACTTGAAGCTTTCTTT. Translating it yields CASSLLEAFF.

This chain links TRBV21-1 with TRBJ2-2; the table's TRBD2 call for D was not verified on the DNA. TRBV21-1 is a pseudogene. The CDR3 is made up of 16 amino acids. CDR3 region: CASSRDYPWGGGELFF. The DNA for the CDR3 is TGTGCCAGCAGCCGGGACTACCCGTGGGGAGGCGGGGAGCTGTTTTTT.

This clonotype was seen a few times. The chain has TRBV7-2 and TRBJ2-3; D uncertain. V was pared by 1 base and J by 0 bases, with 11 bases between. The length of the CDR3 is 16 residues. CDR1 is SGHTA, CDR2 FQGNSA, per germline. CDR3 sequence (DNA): TGTGCCAGCAGCTTAGGGGTCCTCTCTAGCACAGATACGCAGTATTTT. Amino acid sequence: CASSLGVLSSTDTQYF.

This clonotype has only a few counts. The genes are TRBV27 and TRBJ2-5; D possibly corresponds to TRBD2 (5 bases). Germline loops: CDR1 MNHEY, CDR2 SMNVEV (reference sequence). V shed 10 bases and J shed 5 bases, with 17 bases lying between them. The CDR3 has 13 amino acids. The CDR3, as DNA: TGTGCCACCTCAGAGACTATAGGGGAGACCCAGTACTTC. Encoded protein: CATSETIGETQYF.

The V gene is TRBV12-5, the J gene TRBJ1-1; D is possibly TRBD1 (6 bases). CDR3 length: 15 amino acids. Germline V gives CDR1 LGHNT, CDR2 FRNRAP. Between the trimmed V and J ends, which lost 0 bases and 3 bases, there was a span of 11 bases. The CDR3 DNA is TGTGCTAGTGGTTTGGTAAACAGGGCTGACACTGAAGCTTTCTTT. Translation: CASGLVNRADTEAFF. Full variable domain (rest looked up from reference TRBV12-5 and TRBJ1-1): DARVTQTPRHKVTEMGQEVTMRCQPILGHNTVFWYRQTMMQGLELLAYFRNRAPLDDSGMPKDRFSAEMPDATLATLKIQPSEPRDSAVYFCASGLVNRADTEAFFGQGTRLTVV.

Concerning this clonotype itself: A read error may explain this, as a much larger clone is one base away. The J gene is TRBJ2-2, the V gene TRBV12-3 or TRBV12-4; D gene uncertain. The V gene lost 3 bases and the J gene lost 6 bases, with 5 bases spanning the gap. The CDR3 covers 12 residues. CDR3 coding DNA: TGTGCCAGCAGTTTTATCTCCGGGGAGCTGTTTTTT. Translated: CASSFISGELFF.

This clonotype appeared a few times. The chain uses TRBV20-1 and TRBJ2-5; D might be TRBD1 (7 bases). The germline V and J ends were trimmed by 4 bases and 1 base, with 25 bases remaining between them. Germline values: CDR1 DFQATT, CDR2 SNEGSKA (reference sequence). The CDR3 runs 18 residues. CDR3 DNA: TGCAGTGCTAAGCTGGAAAGGCGGGACAGCCACCTCCAAGAGACCCAGTACTTC. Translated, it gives CSAKLERRDSHLQETQYF.

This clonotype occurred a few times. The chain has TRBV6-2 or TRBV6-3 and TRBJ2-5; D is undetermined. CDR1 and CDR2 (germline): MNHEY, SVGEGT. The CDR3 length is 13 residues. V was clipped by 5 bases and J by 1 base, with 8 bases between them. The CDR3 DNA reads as TGTGCCAGCAGTCCCGGGCCCCAAGAGACCCAGTACTTC. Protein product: CASSPGPQETQYF.

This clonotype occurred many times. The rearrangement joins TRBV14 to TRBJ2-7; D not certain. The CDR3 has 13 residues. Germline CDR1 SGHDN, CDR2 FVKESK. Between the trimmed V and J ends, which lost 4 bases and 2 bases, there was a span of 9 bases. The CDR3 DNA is TGTGCCAGCAGCCTCGGGTTACCCTACGAGCAGTACTTC. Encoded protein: CASSLGLPYEQYF.

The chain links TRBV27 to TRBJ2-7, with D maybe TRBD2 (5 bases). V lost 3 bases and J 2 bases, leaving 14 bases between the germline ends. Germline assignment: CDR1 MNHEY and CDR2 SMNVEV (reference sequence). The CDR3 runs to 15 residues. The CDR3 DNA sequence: TGTGCCAGCAGTTTTTCGGGGAACCGAGCCTACGAGCAGTACTTC. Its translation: CASSFSGNRAYEQYF.

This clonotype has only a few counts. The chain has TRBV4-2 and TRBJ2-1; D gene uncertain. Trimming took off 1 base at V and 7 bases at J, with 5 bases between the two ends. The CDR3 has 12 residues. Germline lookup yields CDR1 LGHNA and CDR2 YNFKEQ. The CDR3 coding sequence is TGTGCCAGCAGCCAAGGCAGGAATGAGCAGTTCTTC. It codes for CASSQGRNEQFF.

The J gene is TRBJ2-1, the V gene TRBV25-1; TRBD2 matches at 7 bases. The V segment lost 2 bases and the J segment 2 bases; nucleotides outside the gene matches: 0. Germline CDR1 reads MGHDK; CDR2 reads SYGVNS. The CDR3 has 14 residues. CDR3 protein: CASSEAGAYNEQFF. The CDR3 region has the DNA TGTGCCAGCAGTGAAGCGGGGGCCTACAATGAGCAGTTCTTC. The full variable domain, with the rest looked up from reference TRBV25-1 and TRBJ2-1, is EADIYQTPRYLVIGTGKKITLECSQTMGHDKMYWYQQDPGMELHLIHYSYGVNSTEKGDLSSESTVSRIRTEHFPLTLESARPSHTSQYLCASSEAGAYNEQFFGPGTRLTVL.